This TCR beta chain was sequenced for a study of blood T cell repertoires in COVID-19. Study details: The United States, Italy and Spain were the sources of the acute and convalescent COVID-19 samples.

Trimming removed 7 bases at V and 7 bases at J, with 11 bases between. CDR1 MDHEN and CDR2 SYDVKM come from the germline V gene. CDR3 size: 13 residues. Method: immunoSEQ multiplex PCR; TCRdb's copy keeps in-frame clones and lacks some. The data hold about 15,000 clones, with 70% to 90% observed a single time. This clone appeared a few times. The chain recombines TRBV28 with TRBJ1-6; tentative D call: TRBD1 (6 bases). This TCR derives from a human donor with active COVID-19. The donor label of this sample is uncertain. Sample: peripheral blood. In DNA form, the CDR3 reads TGTGCCAGCAAAGACAGGCAAAATTCACCCCTCCACTTT. The encoded protein is CASKDRQNSPLHF.